This TCR beta chain was observed in a study of T-cell reconstitution after alpha-beta-depleted transplantation in children. CDR1 and CDR2 (germline): DFQATT, SNEGSKA (reference sequence). Trimming stripped 0 bases from V and 3 bases from J, with 2 bases between. This CDR3 region has 12 residues. Preparing the TCRbeta library involved the use of unique molecular identifiers. TCRdb processed the PCR reads anew with MiXCR; each CDR3 protein has one entry. Of around 600,000 distinct CDR3 sequences in the sample, around 16% are singletons; the top ten hold 1.1%. The chain links TRBV20-1 to TRBJ1-4; D uncertain. The source is a human donor who donated a stem cell graft to a child with acute myeloid leukemia. This sample comprised PBMCs from the stem cell graft donor, obtained from the stem cell graft. CDR3 amino acids: CSAREANEKLFF. CDR3 nucleotides: TGCAGTGCTAGAGAGGCTAATGAAAAACTGTTTTTT.